This T cell receptor beta chain was profiled in a study of beta chain features in type 1 diabetes. It was one heparinised blood draw, averaging around 120 mL, that each donor gave. Without exception, sorted populations had purity beyond 95%. What was sequenced were expressed TCRB transcripts, since all of the isolated RNA had been reverse transcribed. Here immunoSEQ multiplex PCR was the method, and the copy in TCRdb shows in-frame clones only, minus some. Counted here are almost 350,000 clones, roughly 8% occurring once; the ten biggest clones make up around 0.44%. This clone was counted a few times. Its antigen is still unknown. Study-level findings and limits: Using cDNA template may skew counts toward highly expressing activated cells. There were fewer insertions and more deletions at the VDJ junctions of type 1 diabetes patients.

The clonotype comes from a woman younger than 30 in good health. Sequenced material: central memory CD4+ T cells from blood.

CDR3 nucleotide sequence: TGTGCCAGCAGCCAAAAAGTATCTGGACAGGGAGTCAAGCAGTACTTC. This encodes CASSQKVSGQGVKQYF. The chain recombines TRBV7-9 with TRBJ2-7; 8 bases align to TRBD1. Germline values: CDR1 SEHNR, CDR2 FQNEAQ (reference sequence). The length of the CDR3 is 16 residues. Losses at the gene ends were 5 bases for V and 8 bases for J; bases not matched to a gene: 17.